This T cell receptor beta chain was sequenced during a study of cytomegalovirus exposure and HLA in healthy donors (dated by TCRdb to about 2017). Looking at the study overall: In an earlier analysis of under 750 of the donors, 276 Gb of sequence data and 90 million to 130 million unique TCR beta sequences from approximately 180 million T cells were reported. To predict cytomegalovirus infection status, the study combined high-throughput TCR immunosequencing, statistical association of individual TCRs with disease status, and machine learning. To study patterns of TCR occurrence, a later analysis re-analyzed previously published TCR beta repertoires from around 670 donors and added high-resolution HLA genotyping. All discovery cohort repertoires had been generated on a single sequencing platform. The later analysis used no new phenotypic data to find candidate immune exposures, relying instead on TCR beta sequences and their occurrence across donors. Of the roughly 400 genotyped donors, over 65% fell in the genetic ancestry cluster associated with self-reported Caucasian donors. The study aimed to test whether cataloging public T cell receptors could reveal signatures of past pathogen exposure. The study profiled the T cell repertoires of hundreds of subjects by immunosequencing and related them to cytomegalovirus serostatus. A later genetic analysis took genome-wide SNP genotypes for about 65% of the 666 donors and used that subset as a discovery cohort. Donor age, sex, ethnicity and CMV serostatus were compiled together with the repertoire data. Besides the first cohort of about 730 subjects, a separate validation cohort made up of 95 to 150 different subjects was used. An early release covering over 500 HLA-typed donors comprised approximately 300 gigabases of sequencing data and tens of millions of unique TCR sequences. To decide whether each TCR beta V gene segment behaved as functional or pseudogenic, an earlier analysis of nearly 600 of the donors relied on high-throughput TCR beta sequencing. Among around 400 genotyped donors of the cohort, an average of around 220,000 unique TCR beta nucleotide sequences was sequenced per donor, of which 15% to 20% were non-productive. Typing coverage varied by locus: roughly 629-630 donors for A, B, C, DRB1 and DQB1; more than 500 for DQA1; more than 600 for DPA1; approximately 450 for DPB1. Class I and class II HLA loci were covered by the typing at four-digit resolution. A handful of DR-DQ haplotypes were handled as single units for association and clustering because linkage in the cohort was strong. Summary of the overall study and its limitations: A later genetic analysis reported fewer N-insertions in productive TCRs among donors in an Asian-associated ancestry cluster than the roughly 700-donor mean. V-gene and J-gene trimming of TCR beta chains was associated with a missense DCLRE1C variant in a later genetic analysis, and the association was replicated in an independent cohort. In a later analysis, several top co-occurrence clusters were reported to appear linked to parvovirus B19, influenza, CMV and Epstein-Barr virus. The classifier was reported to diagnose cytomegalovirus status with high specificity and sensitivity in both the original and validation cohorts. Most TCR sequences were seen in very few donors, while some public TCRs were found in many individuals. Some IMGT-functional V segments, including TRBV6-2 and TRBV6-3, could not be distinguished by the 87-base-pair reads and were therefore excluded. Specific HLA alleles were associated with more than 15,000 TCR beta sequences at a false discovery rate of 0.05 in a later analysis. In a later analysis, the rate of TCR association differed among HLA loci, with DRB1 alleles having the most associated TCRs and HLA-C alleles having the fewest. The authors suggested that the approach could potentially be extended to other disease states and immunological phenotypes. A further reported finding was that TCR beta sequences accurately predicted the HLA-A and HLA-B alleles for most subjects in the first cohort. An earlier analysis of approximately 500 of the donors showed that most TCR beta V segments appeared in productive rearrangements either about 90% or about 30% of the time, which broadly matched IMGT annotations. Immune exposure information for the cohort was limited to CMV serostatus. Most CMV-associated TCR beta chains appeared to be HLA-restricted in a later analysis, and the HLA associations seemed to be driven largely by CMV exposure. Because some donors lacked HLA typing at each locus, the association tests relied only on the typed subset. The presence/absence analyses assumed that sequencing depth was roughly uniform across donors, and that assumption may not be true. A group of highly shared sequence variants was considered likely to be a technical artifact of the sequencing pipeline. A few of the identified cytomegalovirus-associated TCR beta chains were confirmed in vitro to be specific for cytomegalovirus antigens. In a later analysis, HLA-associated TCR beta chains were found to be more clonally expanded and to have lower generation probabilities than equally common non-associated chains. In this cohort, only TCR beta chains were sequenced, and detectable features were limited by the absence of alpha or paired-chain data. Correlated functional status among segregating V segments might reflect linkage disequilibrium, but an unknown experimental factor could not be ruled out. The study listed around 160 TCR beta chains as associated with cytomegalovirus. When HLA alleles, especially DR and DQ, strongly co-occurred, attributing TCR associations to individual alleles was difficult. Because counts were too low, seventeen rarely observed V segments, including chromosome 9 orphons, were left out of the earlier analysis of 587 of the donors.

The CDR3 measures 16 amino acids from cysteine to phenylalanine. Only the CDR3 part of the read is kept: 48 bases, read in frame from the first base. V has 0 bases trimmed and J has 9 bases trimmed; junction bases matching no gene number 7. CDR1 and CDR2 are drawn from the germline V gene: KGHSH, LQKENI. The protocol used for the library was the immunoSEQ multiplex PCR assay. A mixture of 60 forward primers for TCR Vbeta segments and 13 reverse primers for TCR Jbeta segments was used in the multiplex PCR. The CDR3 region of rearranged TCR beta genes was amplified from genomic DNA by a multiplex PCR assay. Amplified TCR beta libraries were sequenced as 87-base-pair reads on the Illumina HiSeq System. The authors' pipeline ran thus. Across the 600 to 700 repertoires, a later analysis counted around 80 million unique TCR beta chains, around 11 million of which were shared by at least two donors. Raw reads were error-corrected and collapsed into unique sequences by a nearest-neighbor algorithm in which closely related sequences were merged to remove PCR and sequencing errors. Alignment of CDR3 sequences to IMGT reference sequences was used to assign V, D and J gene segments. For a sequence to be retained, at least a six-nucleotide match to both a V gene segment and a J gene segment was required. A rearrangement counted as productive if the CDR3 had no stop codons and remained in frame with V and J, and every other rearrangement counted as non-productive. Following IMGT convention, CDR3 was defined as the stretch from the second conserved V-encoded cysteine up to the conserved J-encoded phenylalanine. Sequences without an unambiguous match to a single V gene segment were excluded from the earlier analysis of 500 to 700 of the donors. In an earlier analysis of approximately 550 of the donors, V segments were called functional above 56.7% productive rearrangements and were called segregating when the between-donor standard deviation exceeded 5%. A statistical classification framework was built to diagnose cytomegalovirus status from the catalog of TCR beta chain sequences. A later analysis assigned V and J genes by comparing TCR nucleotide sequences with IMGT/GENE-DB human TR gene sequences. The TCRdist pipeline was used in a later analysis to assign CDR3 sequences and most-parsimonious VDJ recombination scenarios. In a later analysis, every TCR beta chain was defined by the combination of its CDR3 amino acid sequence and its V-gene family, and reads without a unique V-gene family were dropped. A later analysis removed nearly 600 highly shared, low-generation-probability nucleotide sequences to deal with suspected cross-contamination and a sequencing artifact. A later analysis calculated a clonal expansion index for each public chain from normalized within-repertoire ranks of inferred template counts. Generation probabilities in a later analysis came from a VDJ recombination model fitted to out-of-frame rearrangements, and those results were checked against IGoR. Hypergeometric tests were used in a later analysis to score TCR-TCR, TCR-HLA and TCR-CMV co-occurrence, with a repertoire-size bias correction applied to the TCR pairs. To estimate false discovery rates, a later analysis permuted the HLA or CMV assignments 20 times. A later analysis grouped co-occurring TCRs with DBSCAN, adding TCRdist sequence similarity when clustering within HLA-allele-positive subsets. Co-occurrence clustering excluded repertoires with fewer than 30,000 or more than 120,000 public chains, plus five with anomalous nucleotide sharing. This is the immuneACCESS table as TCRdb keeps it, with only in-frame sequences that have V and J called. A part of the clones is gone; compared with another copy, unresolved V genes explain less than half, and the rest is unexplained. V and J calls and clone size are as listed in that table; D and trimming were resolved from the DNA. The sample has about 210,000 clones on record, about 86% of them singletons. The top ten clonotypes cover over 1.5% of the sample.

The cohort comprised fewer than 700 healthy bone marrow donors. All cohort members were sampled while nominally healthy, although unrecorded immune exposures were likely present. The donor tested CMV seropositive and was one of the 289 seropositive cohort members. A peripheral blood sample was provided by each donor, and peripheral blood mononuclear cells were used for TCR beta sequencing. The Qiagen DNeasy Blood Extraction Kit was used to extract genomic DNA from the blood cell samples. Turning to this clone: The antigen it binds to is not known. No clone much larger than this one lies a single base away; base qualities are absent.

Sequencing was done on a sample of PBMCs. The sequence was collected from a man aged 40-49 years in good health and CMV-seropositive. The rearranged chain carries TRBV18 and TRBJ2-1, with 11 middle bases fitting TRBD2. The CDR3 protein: CASSPPMLAGGTEQFF. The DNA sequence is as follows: TGTGCCAGCTCACCACCGATGCTAGCGGGAGGCACTGAGCAGTTCTTC.